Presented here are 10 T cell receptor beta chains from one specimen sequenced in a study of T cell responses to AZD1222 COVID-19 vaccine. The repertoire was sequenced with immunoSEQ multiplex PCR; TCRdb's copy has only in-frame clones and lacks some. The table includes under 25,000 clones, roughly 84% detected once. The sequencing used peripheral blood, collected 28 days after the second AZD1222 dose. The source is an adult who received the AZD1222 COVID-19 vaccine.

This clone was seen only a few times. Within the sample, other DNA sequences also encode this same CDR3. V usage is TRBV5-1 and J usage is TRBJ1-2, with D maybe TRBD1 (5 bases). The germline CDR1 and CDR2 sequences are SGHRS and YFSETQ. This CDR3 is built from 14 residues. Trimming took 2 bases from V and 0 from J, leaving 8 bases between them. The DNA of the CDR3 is TGCGCCAGCAGCTTTGAGGGACCTAACTATGGCTACACCTTC. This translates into CASSFEGPNYGYTF.

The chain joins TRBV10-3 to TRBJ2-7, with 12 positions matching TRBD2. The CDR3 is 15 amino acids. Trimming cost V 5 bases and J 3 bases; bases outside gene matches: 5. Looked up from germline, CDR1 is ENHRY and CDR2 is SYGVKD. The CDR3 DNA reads TGTGCCATCAGTCCCGGACTAGCGGGACTCTACGAGCAGTACTTC. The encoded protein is CAISPGLAGLYEQYF.

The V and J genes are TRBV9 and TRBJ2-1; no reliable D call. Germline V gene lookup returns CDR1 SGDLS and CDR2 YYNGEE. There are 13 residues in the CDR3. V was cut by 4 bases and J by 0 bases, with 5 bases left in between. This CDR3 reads CASSLSSYNEQFF. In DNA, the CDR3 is TGTGCCAGCAGCCTAAGCTCCTACAATGAGCAGTTCTTC.

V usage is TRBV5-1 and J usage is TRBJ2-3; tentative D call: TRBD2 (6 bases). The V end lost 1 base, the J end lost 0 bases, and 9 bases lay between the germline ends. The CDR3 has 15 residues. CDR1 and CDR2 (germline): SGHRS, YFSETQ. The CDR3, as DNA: TGCGCCAGCAGCTTGTATAGCGGAAGCACAGATACGCAGTATTTT. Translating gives CASSLYSGSTDTQYF.

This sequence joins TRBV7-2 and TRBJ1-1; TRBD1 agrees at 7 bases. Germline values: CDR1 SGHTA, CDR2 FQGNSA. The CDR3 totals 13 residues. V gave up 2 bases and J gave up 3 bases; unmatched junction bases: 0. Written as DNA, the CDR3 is TGTGCCAGCAGCTTAACAGGGGACACTGAAGCTTTCTTT. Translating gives CASSLTGDTEAFF.

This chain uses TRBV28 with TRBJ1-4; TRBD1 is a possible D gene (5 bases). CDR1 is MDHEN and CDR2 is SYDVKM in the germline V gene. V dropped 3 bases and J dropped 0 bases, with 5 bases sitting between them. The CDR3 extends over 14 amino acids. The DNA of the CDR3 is TGTGCCAGCAGTTTCAGGGCAACTAATGAAAAACTGTTTTTT. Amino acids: CASSFRATNEKLFF.

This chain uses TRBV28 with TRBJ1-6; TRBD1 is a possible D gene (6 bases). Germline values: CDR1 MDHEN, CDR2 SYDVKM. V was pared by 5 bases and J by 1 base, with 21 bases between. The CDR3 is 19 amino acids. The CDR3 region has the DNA TGTGCCAGCAGTGGCAGGGGAACCCTCCGAGGGTCCTATAATTCACCCCTCCACTTT. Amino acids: CASSGRGTLRGSYNSPLHF.

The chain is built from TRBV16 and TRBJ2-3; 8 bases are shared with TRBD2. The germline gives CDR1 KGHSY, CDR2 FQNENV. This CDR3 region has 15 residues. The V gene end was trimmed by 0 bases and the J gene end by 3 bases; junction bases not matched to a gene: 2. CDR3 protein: CASSQSGTRTDTQYF. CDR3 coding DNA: TGTGCCAGCAGCCAATCTGGGACTAGGACAGATACGCAGTATTTT.

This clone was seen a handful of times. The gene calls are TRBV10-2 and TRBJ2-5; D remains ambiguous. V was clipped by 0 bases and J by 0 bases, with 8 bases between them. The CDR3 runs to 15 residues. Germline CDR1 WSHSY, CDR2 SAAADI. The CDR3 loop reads CASSESWDYQETQYF. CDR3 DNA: TGCGCCAGCAGTGAGTCATGGGATTACCAAGAGACCCAGTACTTC.

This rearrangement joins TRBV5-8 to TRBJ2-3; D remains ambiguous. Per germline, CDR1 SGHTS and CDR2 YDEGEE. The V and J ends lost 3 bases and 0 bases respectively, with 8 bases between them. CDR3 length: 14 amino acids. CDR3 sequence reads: CASSSFLSTDTQYF. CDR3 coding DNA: TGTGCCAGCAGCTCGTTCCTTAGCACAGATACGCAGTATTTT.